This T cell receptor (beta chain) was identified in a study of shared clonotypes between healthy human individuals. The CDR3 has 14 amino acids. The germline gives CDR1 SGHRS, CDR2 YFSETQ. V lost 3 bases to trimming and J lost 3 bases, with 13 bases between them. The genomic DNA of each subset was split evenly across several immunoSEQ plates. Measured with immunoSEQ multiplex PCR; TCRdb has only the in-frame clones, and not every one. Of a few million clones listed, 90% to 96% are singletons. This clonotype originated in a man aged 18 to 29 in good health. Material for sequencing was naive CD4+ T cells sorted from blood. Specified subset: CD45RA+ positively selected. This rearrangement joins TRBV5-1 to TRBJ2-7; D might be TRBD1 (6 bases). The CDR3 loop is CASSSPGQNYEQYF. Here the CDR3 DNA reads TGCGCCAGCAGCTCGCCGGGACAAAACTACGAGCAGTACTTC.